This T cell receptor beta chain was sequenced during a study of T-cell memory formation after mild COVID-19. Study as a whole: TCR clustering was largely donor specific. Study-level findings and limits: The CD4+ clones that contracted clustered mainly within CM and EM, and the CD8+ clones concentrated in EMRA. Day 15 to 85 contracting clones showed balanced CD4/CD8; day 15 to 37 expanders favored CD4+.

The sample holds a few counts of this clonotype. Its antigen is currently unknown. TCRdb reanalysed the 5' RACE reads using MiXCR and keeps one entry per CDR3 protein. The sample records about 410,000 distinct CDR3 sequences, under 20% being singletons. The sequence was collected from a man aged 18 to 30 who had mild COVID-19 (a few samples of this study predate the infection). Cell type and time point are not known. Specimen: PBMCs or a T cell subset sorted from them (not recorded which).

In DNA, the CDR3 is TGCGCCAGCAGTGACTACCAGGGGTGGACTGAAGCTTTCTTT. It codes for CASSDYQGWTEAFF. The genes are TRBV10-2 and TRBJ1-1; D may be TRBD1 (6 bases). The CDR3 contains 14 residues. Germline V gene data show CDR1 as WSHSY and CDR2 as SAAADI. V was clipped by 3 bases and J by 5 bases, with 13 bases between them.